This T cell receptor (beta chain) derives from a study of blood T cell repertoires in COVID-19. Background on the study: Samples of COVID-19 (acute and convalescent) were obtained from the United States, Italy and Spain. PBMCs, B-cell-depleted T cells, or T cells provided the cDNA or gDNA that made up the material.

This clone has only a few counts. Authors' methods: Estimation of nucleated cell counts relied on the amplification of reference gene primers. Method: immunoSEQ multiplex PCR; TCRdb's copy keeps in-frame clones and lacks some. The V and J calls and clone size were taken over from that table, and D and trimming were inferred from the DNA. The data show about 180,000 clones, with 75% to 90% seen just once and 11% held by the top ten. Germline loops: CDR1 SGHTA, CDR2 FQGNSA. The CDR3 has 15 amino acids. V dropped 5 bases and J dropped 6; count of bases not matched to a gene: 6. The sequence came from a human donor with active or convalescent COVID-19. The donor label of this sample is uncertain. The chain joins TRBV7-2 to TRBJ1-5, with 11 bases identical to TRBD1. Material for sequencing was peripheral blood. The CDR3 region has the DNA TGTGCCAGCAGCCGGGGACAGGGGGTGCCTCAGCCCCAGCATTTT. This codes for CASSRGQGVPQPQHF.